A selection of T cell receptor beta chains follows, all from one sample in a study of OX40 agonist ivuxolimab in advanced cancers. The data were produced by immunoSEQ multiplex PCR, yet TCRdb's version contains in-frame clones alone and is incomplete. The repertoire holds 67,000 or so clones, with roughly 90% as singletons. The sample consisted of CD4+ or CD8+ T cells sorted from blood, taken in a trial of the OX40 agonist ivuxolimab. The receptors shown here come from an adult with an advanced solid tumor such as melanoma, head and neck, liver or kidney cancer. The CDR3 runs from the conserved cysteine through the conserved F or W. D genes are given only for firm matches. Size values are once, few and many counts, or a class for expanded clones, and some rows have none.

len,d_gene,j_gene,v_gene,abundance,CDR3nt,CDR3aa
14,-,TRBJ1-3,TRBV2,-,TGTGCCAGCAGTTTCGGGTACTCTGGAAACACCATATATTTT,CASSFGYSGNTIYF
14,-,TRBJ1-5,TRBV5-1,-,TGCGCCAGCAGCTATGGAGAAAGCAATCAGCCCCAGCATTTT,CASSYGESNQPQHF
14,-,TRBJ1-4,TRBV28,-,TGTGCCAGCCGACGGAGCCTCCTTAATGAAAAACTGTTTTTT,CASRRSLLNEKLFF
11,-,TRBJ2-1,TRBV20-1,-,TGCAGTGCTATCTGGGTTGGTGAGCAGTTCTTC,CSAIWVGEQFF
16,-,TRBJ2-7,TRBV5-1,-,TGCGCCAGCAGCTTGGCTTCAACACAAGAAGCCTACGAGCAGTACTTC,CASSLASTQEAYEQYF
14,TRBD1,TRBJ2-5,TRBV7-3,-,TGTGCCAGCAGCTTAGGGACAGGGATGGAGACCCAGTACTTC,CASSLGTGMETQYF
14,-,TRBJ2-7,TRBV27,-,TGTGCCAGCAGTTTAAGGGCAGGACCCTACGAGCAGTACTTC,CASSLRAGPYEQYF
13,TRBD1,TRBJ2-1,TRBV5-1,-,TGCGCCAGCAGCTTGCAGGGGGTCAATGAGCAGTTCTTC,CASSLQGVNEQFF
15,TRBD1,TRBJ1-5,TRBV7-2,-,TGTGCCAGCAGCTTAAAAACAGGGGGTAATCAGCCCCAGCATTTT,CASSLKTGGNQPQHF
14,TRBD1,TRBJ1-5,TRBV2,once,TGTGCCAGCTCGGAGGGGACAGACTATCAGCCCCAGCATTTT,CASSEGTDYQPQHF
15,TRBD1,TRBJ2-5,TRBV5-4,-,TGTGCCAGCAGCATAGGGACAGGTTATGGGGAGACCCAGTACTTC,CASSIGTGYGETQYF
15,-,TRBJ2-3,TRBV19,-,TGTGCCAGTAGTTCCCAAGGGGATCTGACAGATACGCAGTATTTT,CASSSQGDLTDTQYF
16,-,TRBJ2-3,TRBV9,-,TGTGCCAGCAGCGTAGATCCCGACAGCAGCACAGATACGCAGTATTTT,CASSVDPDSSTDTQYF
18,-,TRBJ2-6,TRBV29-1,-,TGCAGCGTTGAAGACCTTAGGGGGGGAGTGGCTGGGGCCAACGTCCTGACTTTC,CSVEDLRGGVAGANVLTF
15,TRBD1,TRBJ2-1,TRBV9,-,TGTGCCAGCAGCGTAGCCGACAGGGGATTTGTTGAGCAGTTCTTC,CASSVADRGFVEQFF
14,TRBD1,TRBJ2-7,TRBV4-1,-,TGCGCCAGCAGCCAAGGAGGACAGGGTTTCGAGCAGTACTTC,CASSQGGQGFEQYF
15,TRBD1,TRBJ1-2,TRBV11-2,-,TGTGCCAGCAGCGAGGGACAGGGGGCGTACTATGGCTACACCTTC,CASSEGQGAYYGYTF
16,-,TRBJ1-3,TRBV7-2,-,TGTGCCAGCAGCTTGAGGACGGCGAGCTCTGGAAACACCATATATTTT,CASSLRTASSGNTIYF
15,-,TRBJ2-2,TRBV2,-,TGTGCCAGCAGTGAAGTCGGGGGGCACACCGGGGAGCTGTTTTTT,CASSEVGGHTGELFF
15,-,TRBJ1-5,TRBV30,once,TGTGCCTGGAGTAAGACTTGGGGGGGCAATCAGCCCCAGCATTTT,CAWSKTWGGNQPQHF
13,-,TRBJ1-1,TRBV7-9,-,TGTGCCAGCAGCAATCAGGGTCGGACTGAAGCTTTCTTT,CASSNQGRTEAFF
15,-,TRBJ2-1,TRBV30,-,TGTGCCTGGAGTAGAGGGGCGTCTCCTGGCAATGAGCAGTTCTTC,CAWSRGASPGNEQFF
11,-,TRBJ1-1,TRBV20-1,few,TGCAGTGCTTCCCTCGGCCGTGAAGCTTTCTTT,CSASLGREAFF
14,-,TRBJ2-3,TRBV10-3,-,TGTGCCACCACGGAGAGTATCGGCACAGATACGCAGTATTTT,CATTESIGTDTQYF
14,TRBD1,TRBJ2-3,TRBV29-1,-,TGCAGCGTTGACGCTCAGGGGGTCACAGATACGCAGTATTTT,CSVDAQGVTDTQYF
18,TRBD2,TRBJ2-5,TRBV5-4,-,TGTGCCAGCAGCTTGGCCCTAGCGGGGGGGCGTGGGTTGGAGACCCAGTACTTC,CASSLALAGGRGLETQYF
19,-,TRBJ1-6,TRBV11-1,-,TGTGCCAGCAGCTTTTTCGGCGGCCCAGGGACCAACTATAATTCACCCCTCCACTTT,CASSFFGGPGTNYNSPLHF
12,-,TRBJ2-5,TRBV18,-,TGTGCCAGCTCACCAAAGAGGGAGACCCAGTACTTC,CASSPKRETQYF
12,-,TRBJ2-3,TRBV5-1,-,TGCGCCAGCAGCTTATCGGACTCTCACCAGTATTTT,CASSLSDSHQYF
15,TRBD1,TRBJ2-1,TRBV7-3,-,TGTGCCTCCTCAGACCGGGACAGGGGCTACAATGAGCAGTTCTTC,CASSDRDRGYNEQFF
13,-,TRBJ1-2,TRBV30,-,TGTGCCTGGAGCGAACAGGGTTGGGGTGGCTACACCTTC,CAWSEQGWGGYTF
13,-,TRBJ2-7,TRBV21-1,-,TGTGCCAGCAGCCTCCCATTAATTCCCGAGCAGTACTTC,CASSLPLIPEQYF
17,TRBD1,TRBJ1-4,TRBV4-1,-,TGCGCCAGCAGCCAAGAGCGCAGGGGGCCAACTAATGAAAAACTGTTTTTT,CASSQERRGPTNEKLFF
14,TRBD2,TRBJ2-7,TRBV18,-,TGTGCCAGCTCACCGACTAGCGGAGGGTACGAGCAGTACTTC,CASSPTSGGYEQYF
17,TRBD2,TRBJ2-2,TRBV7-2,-,TGTGCCAGCAGCTTACGGGCTAGCGGGGAACGTACCGGGGAGCTGTTTTTT,CASSLRASGERTGELFF
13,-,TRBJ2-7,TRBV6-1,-,TGTGCCAGCAGCGTAGACAGAGCCTACGAGCAGTACTTC,CASSVDRAYEQYF
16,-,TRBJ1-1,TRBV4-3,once,TGCGCCAGCAGCCAAGATCTGGTGTCTGGAGGGAATGAAGCTTTCTTT,CASSQDLVSGGNEAFF
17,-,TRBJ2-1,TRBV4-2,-,TGTGCCAGCAGCCAAGGTACCGGAGAGTCCTCCTACAATGAGCAGTTCTTC,CASSQGTGESSYNEQFF
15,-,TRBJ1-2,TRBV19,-,TGTGCCAGTAGTATAGCGGCCGCAGAGCTGGTGGGCTACACCTTC,CASSIAAAELVGYTF
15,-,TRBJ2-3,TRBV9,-,TGTGCCAGCAGCCTACGACAGAGCTCCACAGATACGCAGTATTTT,CASSLRQSSTDTQYF
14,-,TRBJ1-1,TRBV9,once,TGTGCCAGCAGCGTAGGGACTGCGAACACTGAAGCTTTCTTT,CASSVGTANTEAFF
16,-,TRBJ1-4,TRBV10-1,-,TGCGCCAGCAGTCCGAACCCGACGACGCAAAATGAAAAACTGTTTTTT,CASSPNPTTQNEKLFF
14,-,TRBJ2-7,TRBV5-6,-,TGTGCCAGCAGCTTCCAAGGGCGGTCCTACGAGCAGTACTTC,CASSFQGRSYEQYF
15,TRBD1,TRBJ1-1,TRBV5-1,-,TGCGCCAGCAGCCCGGGGACAGGGCGATCTACTGAAGCTTTCTTT,CASSPGTGRSTEAFF
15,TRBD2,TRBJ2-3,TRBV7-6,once,TGTGCCAGCAGCTCCCCGGCCGGGGGGGCAAATACGCAGTATTTT,CASSSPAGGANTQYF
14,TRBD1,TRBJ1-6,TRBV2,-,TGTGCCAGCAGATCCGGGACAGCAAATTCACCCCTCCACTTT,CASRSGTANSPLHF
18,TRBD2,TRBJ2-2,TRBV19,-,TGTGCCAGTAGTATACATACTAGCGGGGGGGCCATCACCGGGGAGCTGTTTTTT,CASSIHTSGGAITGELFF